The 12 T cell receptor beta chains below were found in one sample sequenced in a study of T cells in Graves' hyperthyroidism and ophthalmopathy. Amplification of TCR beta CDR3 regions was performed using RNA transcripts as template. The HTBI primer set was used in a first-round RT-PCR of the TCR CDR3. TCRdb re-called the multiplex PCR reads through MiXCR, storing one row per CDR3 protein. The sample lists some 460,000 distinct CDR3 sequences, 15% to 18% seen once, with over 7.5% in the top ten. Sequenced input: blood. The receptors come from a woman between 18 and 29 years old with Graves' hyperthyroidism.

The sample holds a few counts of this clonotype. The rearrangement links TRBV20-1 to TRBJ2-3; the D is unclear. This CDR3 contains 16 residues. Germline V lookup: CDR1 DFQATT, CDR2 SNEGSKA (reference sequence). V gave up 0 bases and J gave up 1 base, with 14 bases separating them. CDR3 sequence reads: CSARDGIYEGTDTQYF. The DNA of the CDR3 is TGCAGTGCTAGAGATGGAATTTACGAAGGCACAGATACGCAGTATTTT.

This clonotype has at least ten counts. The rearrangement uses TRBV7-2 and TRBJ2-3, with D possibly called TRBD1 or TRBD2 (5 bases each). V lost 2 bases and J 7 bases, leaving 16 bases between the germline ends. This CDR3 has 15 amino acids. Germline loops: CDR1 SGHTA, CDR2 FQGNSA. The CDR3 reads CASSLTPGPENTQYF. CDR3 coding DNA: TGTGCCAGCAGCTTAACCCCGGGACCTGAAAATACGCAGTATTTT.

Many counts were recorded for this clonotype. The CDR3 region has the DNA TGTGCCAGCAGTGAATTCGATTCACCCCTCCACTTT. It specifies CASSEFDSPLHF. The rearrangement joins TRBV2 to TRBJ1-6; D is undetermined. This CDR3 region has 12 residues. With 2 bases removed from V and 8 bases from J, the gap between germline ends came to 4 bases. Germline values: CDR1 SNHLY, CDR2 FYNNEI.

This clonotype has a count of ten or more. V usage is TRBV20-1 and J usage is TRBJ2-7; D is uncertain. V dropped 1 base and J dropped 0 bases, with 13 bases sitting between them. CDR3 size: 15 residues. Germline V gene sequence: CDR1 DFQATT, CDR2 SNEGSKA (reference sequence). The CDR3 reads CSARVSPGSSYEQYF. The CDR3 DNA reads TGCAGTGCTAGAGTCTCCCCGGGTAGCTCCTACGAGCAGTACTTC.

This clonotype was seen a few times. A much larger clone differs from this one at a single base, so this may be a read error. The CDR3 carries no conserved terminal phenylalanine or tryptophan, so it likely arises from a read error. The chain carries TRBV2 and TRBJ2-7, with D maybe TRBD1 (5 bases). Trimming removed 7 bases at V and 5 bases at J, with 21 bases between. In germline, CDR1 is SNHLY, CDR2 FYNNEI. The CDR3 totals 15 residues. The chain's CDR3 is CASTLKVGAPDEQYS. The CDR3 bases are TGTGCCAGCACCCTAAAGGTAGGGGCTCCTGACGAGCAGTACTCC.

There are many counts of this clonotype. The gene calls are TRBV6-1 and TRBJ1-5, with TRBD1 as a possible D gene (5 bases). Looked up from germline, CDR1 is MNHNS and CDR2 is SASEGT. Trimming pared 4 bases from V and 2 bases from J, leaving 9 bases between. The CDR3 loop spans 14 amino acids. For the CDR3, the DNA is TGTGCCAGCAGTGCCAGGGTGGGCAATCAGCCCCAGCATTTT. Translating gives CASSARVGNQPQHF.

The V call is TRBV24-1, the J call TRBJ2-5; D might be TRBD2 (5 bases). V lost 2 bases to trimming and J lost 5 bases, with 20 bases between them. Per germline, CDR1 KGHDR and CDR2 SFDVKD. This CDR3 contains 17 residues. The CDR3 sequence is CATSDYSAGRSGETQYF. The CDR3 DNA is TGTGCCACCAGTGATTACTCCGCCGGGCGCTCGGGGGAGACCCAGTACTTC.

This clonotype showed up many times. At one boundary the junction diverges from the germline segment, which might be a read error. This rearrangement joins TRBV15 to TRBJ2-5; 10 bases line up with TRBD1. This CDR3 spans 14 amino acids. Germline V lookup: CDR1 LNHNV, CDR2 YYDKDF (reference sequence). CDR3 coding DNA: TGTGCCACCAGCCGAGACAGGGGGCGGGAGACCCAGTACTTC. Its protein is CATSRDRGRETQYF.

This chain joins TRBV28 and TRBJ2-3; no clear D. Germline loops: CDR1 MDHEN, CDR2 SYDVKM. V shed 3 bases and J shed 6 bases, with 19 bases lying between them. The CDR3 is 16 amino acids. This chain's CDR3 is CASSFVPEKLGDTQYF. The CDR3 coding sequence is TGTGCCAGCAGTTTTGTTCCAGAAAAACTGGGGGATACGCAGTATTTT.

The chain uses TRBV5-1 and TRBJ1-4; 12 bases align to TRBD1. Germline loops: CDR1 SGHRS, CDR2 YFSETQ. The CDR3 length is 16 residues. The ends lost 4 bases at V and 4 bases at J; junction bases unmatched: 5. The CDR3 coding sequence is TGCGCCAGCAGCCCGGGGACAGGGGGCAATAATGAAAAACTGTTTTTT. Amino acid sequence: CASSPGTGGNNEKLFF.

Turning to this clonotype: This clone may be a read error of a much larger clone one base away. The chain joins TRBV15 to TRBJ2-3; 11 bases map to TRBD1. Germline values: CDR1 LNHNV, CDR2 YYDKDF (reference sequence). Germline trimming cut 5 bases from V and 4 bases from J; bases unmatched to any gene: 8. The CDR3 loop spans 16 amino acids. The DNA for the CDR3 is TGTGCCACCAGCCTCCCCTGGGGACAGGGGGCAGATACGCAGTATTTT. Translating it yields CATSLPWGQGADTQYF. The entire variable domain, with the rest obtained from reference TRBV15 and TRBJ2-3, is as follows: DAMVIQNPRYQVTQFGKPVTLSCSQTLNHNVMYWYQQKSSQAPKLLFHYYDKDFNNEADTPDNFQSRRPNTSFCFLDIRSPGLGDTAMYLCATSLPWGQGADTQYFGPGTRLTVL.

In this sample, this clonotype turned up many times. V is TRBV29-1 and J is TRBJ2-4, with a possible D match to TRBD1 (5 bases). This CDR3 comprises 13 residues. Trimming cost V 0 bases and J 7 bases, with 10 bases left between them. Germline CDR1 reads SQVTM; CDR2 reads ANQGSEA. DNA of the CDR3: TGCAGCGTTGAAGACAGGAAGGGGAACATTCAGTACTTC. This gives the protein CSVEDRKGNIQYF.